The 10 T cell receptor beta chains presented below share a single source sample, sequenced in a study of blood T cell repertoires in COVID-19. Only in-frame clones appear in the TCRdb table, and some are missing; sequencing was by immunoSEQ multiplex PCR. The sample carries 200,000 to 250,000 clones, 87% recorded once. Sequenced material: PBMCs or T cells enriched from blood (not recorded which). These receptors originate from a woman aged 25 to 39 with acute COVID-19.

This sequence joins TRBV18 and TRBJ1-4; D is unresolved. V was clipped by 4 bases and J by 7 bases, with 13 bases between them. Germline V gene lookup returns CDR1 KGHSH and CDR2 LQKENI. CDR3 length: 14 amino acids. This CDR3 reads CASSLKSSSEKLFF. The DNA of the CDR3 is TGTGCCAGCTCACTGAAATCATCTAGTGAAAAACTGTTTTTT.

The rearrangement uses TRBV5-5 and TRBJ1-2; 7 bases are a match to TRBD1. The junction had 12 bases not matched to a gene; V was cut back by 3 bases and J by 4 bases. CDR1 is SGHKS, CDR2 YYEKEE, per germline (reference sequence). The length of the CDR3 is 16 residues. CDR3 loop: CASSSGPPGQIYGYTF. The CDR3 DNA reads as TGTGCCAGCAGCTCGGGGCCCCCGGGACAGATCTATGGCTACACCTTC. Together with reference TRBV5-5 and TRBJ1-2, the CDR3 gives the full variable domain: DAGVTQSPTHLIKTRGQQVTLRCSPISGHKSVSWYQQVLGQGPQFIFQYYEKEERGRGNFPDRFSARQFPNYSSELNVNALLLGDSALYLCASSSGPPGQIYGYTFGSGTRLTVV.

As regards this clone: This sample includes further DNA sequences coding for the same CDR3. V and J are TRBV12-3 or TRBV12-4 and TRBJ1-3; D is ambiguous. The CDR3 is made up of 12 amino acids. Between the trimmed V and J ends, which lost 5 bases and 4 bases, there was a span of 6 bases. The CDR3 sequence is CASSPSGNTIYF. CDR3 in DNA: TGTGCCAGCAGTCCGTCCGGAAACACCATATATTTT.

The chain combines TRBV27 with TRBJ1-5; D is ambiguous. Trimming cost V 6 bases and J 2 bases, with 23 bases left between them. Looked up from germline, CDR1 is MNHEY and CDR2 is SMNVEV (reference sequence). There are 18 residues in the CDR3. The CDR3 loop is CASSLLSPGLAGNQPQHF. The CDR3 DNA is TGTGCCAGCAGCCTATTATCACCGGGTTTGGCGGGCAATCAGCCCCAGCATTTT.

V gene TRBV3-1 (or the pseudogene TRBV3-2) combines with J gene TRBJ2-5; TRBD2 aligns across 8 bases. V was clipped by 7 bases and J by 2 bases; unmatched bases: 15. The CDR3 spans 17 residues. From germline, CDR1 is LGHDT and CDR2 YNNKEL (reference sequence). CDR3 region: CASNRIDPAGVQETQYF. The DNA for the CDR3 is TGTGCCAGCAACCGAATTGACCCAGCGGGGGTACAAGAGACCCAGTACTTC.

This clone has just a few counts. The rearrangement joins TRBV18 to TRBJ1-1; perhaps TRBD1 as D (6 bases). The CDR3 consists of 15 residues. V lost 3 bases to trimming and J lost 4 bases, with 15 bases between them. Germline CDR1 KGHSH, CDR2 LQKENI. This CDR3 is CASSPGGTDSTEAFF. CDR3 nucleotides: TGTGCCAGCTCACCGGGAGGGACGGACAGCACTGAAGCTTTCTTT. The full variable domain, in which reference TRBV18 and TRBJ1-1 provide the parts outside the CDR3, is NAGVMQNPRHLVRRRGQEARLRCSPMKGHSHVYWYRQLPEEGLKFMVYLQKENIIDESGMPKERFSAEFPKEGPSILRIQQVVRGDSAAYFCASSPGGTDSTEAFFGQGTRLTVV.

The genes are TRBV7-2 and TRBJ2-7, with 10 bases identical to TRBD2. The trim removed 1 base at V and 3 bases at J, leaving 3 bases unmatched. Per the germline V gene, CDR1 is SGHTA and CDR2 is FQGNSA. The CDR3 is made up of 15 amino acids. For the CDR3, the DNA is TGTGCCAGCAGCTTAGAGGAGCGGGGGGGCTACGAGCAGTACTTC. Translation: CASSLEERGGYEQYF.

This chain uses TRBV7-9 with TRBJ2-7; tentative D call: TRBD1 (7 bases). This CDR3 contains 14 residues. V dropped 5 bases and J dropped 3 bases, with 14 bases sitting between them. Germline V CDR1 and CDR2: SEHNR, FQNEAQ (reference sequence). CDR3 nucleotide sequence: TGTGCCAGCAGCAAAAGGAGGGACAGCTACGAGCAGTACTTC. This translates into CASSKRRDSYEQYF.

The V gene is TRBV7-9, the J gene TRBJ1-4; D remains ambiguous. This CDR3 is 11 amino acids long. Trimming took off 5 bases at V and 5 bases at J, with 3 bases between the two ends. The germline CDR1 and CDR2 sequences are SEHNR and FQNEAQ (reference sequence). Written as DNA, the CDR3 is TGTGCCAGCAGCGAGAATGAAAAACTGTTTTTT. Amino acids: CASSENEKLFF.

This clone was detected only once. The chain joins TRBV6-4 to TRBJ1-2; the D gene is possibly TRBD1 (5 bases). Germline V gene data show CDR1 as MRHNA and CDR2 as SNTAGT. With 7 bases removed from V and 8 bases from J, the gap between germline ends came to 14 bases. The CDR3 runs 12 residues. DNA for the CDR3: TGTGCCAGCAACAGGCCTGGGGTCGGCTACACCTTC. It yields the protein CASNRPGVGYTF.